This TCR beta chain is from a study of sequential checkpoint blockade in melanoma. Study in general: Arm A got nivolumab then ipilimumab; arm B the reverse, 1:1. Maintenance nivolumab came after either treatment sequence.

Here immunoSEQ multiplex PCR was the method, and the copy in TCRdb shows in-frame clones only, minus some. The sample shows around 15,000 clones, around 77% of them seen only once. The CDR3 length is 14 residues. V was clipped by 4 bases and J by 0 bases, with 4 bases between them. Germline V gives CDR1 MNHEY, CDR2 SVGAGI. Specified treatment: randomized to nivolumab then ipilimumab (arm A) or the reverse (arm B). None of the patients previously received DNA-damaging chemotherapy. From thawed PBMCs, live CD3+CD8+ cells negative for CD19 and CD56 were sorted. The chain has TRBV6-5 and TRBJ1-6, with D uncertain. This material consisted of CD8+ T cells sorted from blood (inferred from file names), taken from a patient given nivolumab and ipilimumab in sequence. The TCR originated in a human donor with melanoma. Written as DNA, the CDR3 is TGTGCCAGCAGTTCGGGCTCCTATAATTCACCCCTCCACTTT. As protein: CASSSGSYNSPLHF.